This TCR beta chain was retrieved from a study of blood T cell repertoires in COVID-19. Across the whole study: The analysed material was cDNA or gDNA that came from T cells, B-cell-depleted T cells, or PBMCs.

CDR1 is MNHEY, CDR2 SMNVEV, per germline (reference sequence). V lost 4 bases, J lost 10 bases, and 15 bases stayed unmatched. This CDR3 spans 15 amino acids. In the source study's methods: Estimation of nucleated cell counts relied on the amplification of reference gene primers. Assay: immunoSEQ multiplex PCR; the TCRdb copy retains only in-frame clones and omits some. The DNA gave D and trimming, while V, J and clone size come from that table. The table records about 180,000 clones, 75% to 90% of them present only once. The chain combines TRBV27 with TRBJ1-1, with TRBD1 identical over 7 bases. The TCR originated in a woman in her forties with COVID-19, enrolled during active disease. The source material was peripheral blood. The chain's CDR3 is CASSWLGRPGTAAFF. The CDR3, as DNA: TGTGCCAGCAGTTGGTTGGGACGGCCGGGGACAGCAGCTTTCTTT.